This T cell receptor beta chain stems from a study of cytomegalovirus exposure and HLA in healthy donors. General study points: First-cohort TCR clusters tended to co-occur in the 95 to 150 validation repertoires, a later analysis found. Researchers counted approximately 160 TCR beta chains as cytomegalovirus-associated. It was confirmed in vitro that a few of the CMV-associated chains were specific for CMV antigens.

On this clone itself: Its antigen remains unidentified.

Here immunoSEQ multiplex PCR was the method, and the copy in TCRdb shows in-frame clones only, minus some. The data contain under 200,000 clones, approximately 88% of them seen just once; the ten biggest clones take up roughly 7%. The donors formed part of the roughly 110-subject validation cohort, distinct from the roughly 700-subject first cohort. The V and J ends lost 6 bases and 6 bases, in that order; junction bases with no gene match: 17. The CDR3 is 19 amino acids. The germline V gene has CDR1 SNHLY and CDR2 FYNNEI. The genes are TRBV2 and TRBJ1-4, with 12 bases lining up with TRBD1. Sequenced material: PBMCs. This receptor was identified in a young man in good health and CMV-seropositive. The CDR3 nucleotides read TGTGCCAGCAGCGCACCAAAGTCCCGGGACAGGGGGCGCGATGAAAAACTGTTTTTT. Protein: CASSAPKSRDRGRDEKLFF.